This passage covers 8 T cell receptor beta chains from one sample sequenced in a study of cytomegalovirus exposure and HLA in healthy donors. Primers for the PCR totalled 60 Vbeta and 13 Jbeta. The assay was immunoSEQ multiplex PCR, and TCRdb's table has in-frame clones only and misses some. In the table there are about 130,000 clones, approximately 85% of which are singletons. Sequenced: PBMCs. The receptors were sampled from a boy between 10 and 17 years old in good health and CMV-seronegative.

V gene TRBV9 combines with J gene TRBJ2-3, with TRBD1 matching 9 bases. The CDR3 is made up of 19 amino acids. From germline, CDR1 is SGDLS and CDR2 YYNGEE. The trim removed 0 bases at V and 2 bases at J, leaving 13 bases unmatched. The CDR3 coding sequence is TGTGCCAGCAGCGTAGGGGGGTCGGGGACAGGGTCCTCCACAGATACGCAGTATTTT. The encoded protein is CASSVGGSGTGSSTDTQYF.

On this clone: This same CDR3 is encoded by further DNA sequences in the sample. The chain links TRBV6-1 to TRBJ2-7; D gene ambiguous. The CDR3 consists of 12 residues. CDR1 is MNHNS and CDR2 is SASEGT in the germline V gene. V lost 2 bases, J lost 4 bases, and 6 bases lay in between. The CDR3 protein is CASSERGYEQYF. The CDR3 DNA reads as TGTGCCAGCAGTGAACGAGGTTACGAGCAGTACTTC.

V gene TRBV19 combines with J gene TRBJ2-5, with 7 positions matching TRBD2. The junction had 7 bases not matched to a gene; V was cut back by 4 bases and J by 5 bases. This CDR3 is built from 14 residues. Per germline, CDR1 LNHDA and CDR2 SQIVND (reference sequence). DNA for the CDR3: TGTGCCAGTAGTAAAGAGGGAGGGTGGGAGACCCAGTACTTC. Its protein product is CASSKEGGWETQYF.

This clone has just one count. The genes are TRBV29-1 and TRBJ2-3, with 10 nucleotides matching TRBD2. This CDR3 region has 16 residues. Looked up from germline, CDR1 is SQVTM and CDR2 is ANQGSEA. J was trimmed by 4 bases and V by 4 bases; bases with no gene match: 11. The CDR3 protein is CSVGMGSGRRADTQYF. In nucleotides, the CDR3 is TGCAGCGTTGGAATGGGTAGCGGGAGGCGCGCAGATACGCAGTATTTT.

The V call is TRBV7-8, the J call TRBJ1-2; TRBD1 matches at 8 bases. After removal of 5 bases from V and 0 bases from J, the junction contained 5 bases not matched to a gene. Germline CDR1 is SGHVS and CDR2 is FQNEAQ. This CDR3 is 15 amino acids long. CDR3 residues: CASSKGQGANYGYTF. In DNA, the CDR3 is TGTGCCAGCAGCAAAGGACAGGGAGCTAACTATGGCTACACCTTC.

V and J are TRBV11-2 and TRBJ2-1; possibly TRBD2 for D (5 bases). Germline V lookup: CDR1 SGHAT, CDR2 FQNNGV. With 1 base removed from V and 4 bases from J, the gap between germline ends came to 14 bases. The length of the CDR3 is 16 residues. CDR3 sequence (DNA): TGTGCCAGCAGCTTAGCATTAGCGCCTACTTACAATGAGCAGTTCTTC. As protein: CASSLALAPTYNEQFF.

This chain's CDR3 is CASTTTGGYGTEAFF. The CDR3 DNA follows: TGTGCCAGCACCACAACAGGGGGCTATGGCACTGAAGCTTTCTTT. The V and J genes are TRBV6-1 and TRBJ1-1; 9 bases are shared with TRBD1. This CDR3 contains 15 residues. Trimming removed 7 bases from V and 4 bases from J; junction bases left unmatched: 10. Germline CDR1 is MNHNS and CDR2 is SASEGT.

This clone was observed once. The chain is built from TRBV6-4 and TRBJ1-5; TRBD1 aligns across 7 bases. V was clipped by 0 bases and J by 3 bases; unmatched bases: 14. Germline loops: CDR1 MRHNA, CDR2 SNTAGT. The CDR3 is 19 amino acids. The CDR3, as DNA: TGTGCCAGCAGTGACTCGATGACACAGGGGATGGGTTTCAATCAGCCCCAGCATTTT. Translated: CASSDSMTQGMGFNQPQHF.